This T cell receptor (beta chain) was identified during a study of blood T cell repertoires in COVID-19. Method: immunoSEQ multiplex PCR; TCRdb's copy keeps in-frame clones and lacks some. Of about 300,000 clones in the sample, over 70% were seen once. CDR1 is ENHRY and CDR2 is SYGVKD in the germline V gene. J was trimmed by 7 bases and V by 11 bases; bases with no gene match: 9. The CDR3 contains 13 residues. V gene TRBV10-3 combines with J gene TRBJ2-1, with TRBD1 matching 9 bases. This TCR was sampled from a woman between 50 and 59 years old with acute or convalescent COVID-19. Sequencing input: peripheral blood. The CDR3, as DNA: TGTGCCGCACAGGGGGCCGAAAGGAATGAGCAGTTCTTC. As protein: CAAQGAERNEQFF.